This TCR beta chain was found in a study of T-cell reconstitution after alpha-beta-depleted transplantation in children. Study-level points and caveats: T-cell counts and diversity at one year following transplant were attributed mainly to newly produced T cells.

Unique molecular identifiers tagged the TCRbeta library. TCRdb processed the PCR reads anew with MiXCR; each CDR3 protein has one entry. In the table there are 300,000 to 400,000 distinct CDR3 sequences, over 20% of which are singletons. In regard to this clonotype: What it binds is unknown. One junction end disagrees with the germline gene, perhaps due to a read error.

CDR3 length equals 13 residues. Germline assignment: CDR1 ENHRY and CDR2 SYGVKD. The TCR was taken from a male patient younger than 18 who had a stem cell transplant for acute lymphoblastic leukemia, so the T cells may come from the graft donor. The J gene is TRBJ2-1, the V gene TRBV10-3; 8 bases fit TRBD2. This specimen consisted of PBMCs, mostly from graft donor cells, obtained 180 days after TCRalphabeta/CD19-depleted stem cell transplant. CDR3 bases: TGTGCCATCAATGAGCGGGGGCGAAATGAGCAGTTCTTC. Its translation is CAINERGRNEQFF.